This T cell receptor beta chain was obtained from a study of T cell clones after liver transplantation. Study results and limitations: Compared with third party-reactive sequences, donor-reactive ones declined more, independent of withdrawal success.

Assay: immunoSEQ multiplex PCR; the TCRdb copy retains only in-frame clones and omits some. The sample consists of under 150,000 clones, 75% to 95% of them appearing once. A note on this clone: Its antigen is still unknown.

The CDR3 runs 17 residues. V lost 5 bases to trimming and J lost 3 bases; unmatched junction nucleotides: 9. Germline-derived CDR1 and CDR2 are SGHTA and FQGNSA. The gene calls are TRBV7-2 and TRBJ2-4, with 11 bases fitting TRBD1. The sequencing here drew on CD4+ T cells from blood, taken 12 months after liver transplant. This clonotype originated in a human patient who received a liver transplant. Some T cells here may be from the graft donor. CDR3 sequence reads: CASSLSSGTGGKNIQYF. The CDR3 DNA reads TGTGCCAGCAGCCTCAGTTCCGGGACAGGGGGCAAAAACATTCAGTACTTC.